This record covers a single T cell receptor (beta chain). Antigen unknown. The data originate from a study of T cell responses to AZD1222 COVID-19 vaccine. V lost 7 bases to trimming and J lost 4 bases; unmatched junction nucleotides: 7. The CDR3 sequence is 15 residues long. Per the germline V gene, CDR1 is SNHLY and CDR2 is FYNNEI. The study, taken as a whole, reports: Just a handful of AZD1222 recipients were seropositive at baseline. Mostly white British, mostly female donors; authors suggested clonal diversity may be underestimated.

Libraries were prepared by immunoSEQ multiplex PCR; TCRdb keeps only in-frame clonotypes and omits some of them. The data hold some 160,000 clones, with approximately 92% observed a single time. The sample in question was peripheral blood, obtained on day 0 of AZD1222 vaccination. The chain has TRBV2 and TRBJ1-5, with 10 bases matching TRBD1. This TCR came from an adult in good health. The CDR3 sequence: CASTRDRGINQPQHF. The CDR3 bases are TGTGCCAGCACCCGGGACAGGGGAATAAATCAGCCCCAGCATTTT.